This TCR beta chain was recorded in a study of beta chain features in type 1 diabetes. Looked up from germline, CDR1 is GTSNPN and CDR2 is SVGIG (reference sequence). This CDR3 spans 11 amino acids. The V gene lost 7 bases and the J gene lost 4 bases, with 10 bases spanning the gap. Every isolated RNA sample was fully reverse transcribed, so sequencing captured expressed TCRB transcripts. The protocol was immunoSEQ multiplex PCR, while the TCRdb copy is restricted to in-frame clones and leaves out a portion. Of just over 450,000 clones in the sample, around 30% were seen once. CD45RO/CCR7/CD25/CD127/CD95/CD27 staining was used to isolate CD4+ naive, central memory, regulatory and stem cell-like memory cells by sorting. This clone was found a few times.

V and J are TRBV30 and TRBJ1-1, with D hard to call. The origin of this receptor is a young man in good health. The material sequenced was naive CD4+ T cells from blood. Written as DNA, the CDR3 is TGTGCCTCCCGACGGGGCACTGAAGCTTTCTTT. Residues: CASRRGTEAFF. The variable domain in full, completed from reference TRBV30 and TRBJ1-1, reads SQTIHQWPATLVQPVGSPLSLECTVEGTSNPNLYWYRQAAGRGLQLLFYSVGIGQISSEVPQNLSASRPQDRQFILSSKKLLLSDSGFYLCASRRGTEAFFGQGTRLTVV.